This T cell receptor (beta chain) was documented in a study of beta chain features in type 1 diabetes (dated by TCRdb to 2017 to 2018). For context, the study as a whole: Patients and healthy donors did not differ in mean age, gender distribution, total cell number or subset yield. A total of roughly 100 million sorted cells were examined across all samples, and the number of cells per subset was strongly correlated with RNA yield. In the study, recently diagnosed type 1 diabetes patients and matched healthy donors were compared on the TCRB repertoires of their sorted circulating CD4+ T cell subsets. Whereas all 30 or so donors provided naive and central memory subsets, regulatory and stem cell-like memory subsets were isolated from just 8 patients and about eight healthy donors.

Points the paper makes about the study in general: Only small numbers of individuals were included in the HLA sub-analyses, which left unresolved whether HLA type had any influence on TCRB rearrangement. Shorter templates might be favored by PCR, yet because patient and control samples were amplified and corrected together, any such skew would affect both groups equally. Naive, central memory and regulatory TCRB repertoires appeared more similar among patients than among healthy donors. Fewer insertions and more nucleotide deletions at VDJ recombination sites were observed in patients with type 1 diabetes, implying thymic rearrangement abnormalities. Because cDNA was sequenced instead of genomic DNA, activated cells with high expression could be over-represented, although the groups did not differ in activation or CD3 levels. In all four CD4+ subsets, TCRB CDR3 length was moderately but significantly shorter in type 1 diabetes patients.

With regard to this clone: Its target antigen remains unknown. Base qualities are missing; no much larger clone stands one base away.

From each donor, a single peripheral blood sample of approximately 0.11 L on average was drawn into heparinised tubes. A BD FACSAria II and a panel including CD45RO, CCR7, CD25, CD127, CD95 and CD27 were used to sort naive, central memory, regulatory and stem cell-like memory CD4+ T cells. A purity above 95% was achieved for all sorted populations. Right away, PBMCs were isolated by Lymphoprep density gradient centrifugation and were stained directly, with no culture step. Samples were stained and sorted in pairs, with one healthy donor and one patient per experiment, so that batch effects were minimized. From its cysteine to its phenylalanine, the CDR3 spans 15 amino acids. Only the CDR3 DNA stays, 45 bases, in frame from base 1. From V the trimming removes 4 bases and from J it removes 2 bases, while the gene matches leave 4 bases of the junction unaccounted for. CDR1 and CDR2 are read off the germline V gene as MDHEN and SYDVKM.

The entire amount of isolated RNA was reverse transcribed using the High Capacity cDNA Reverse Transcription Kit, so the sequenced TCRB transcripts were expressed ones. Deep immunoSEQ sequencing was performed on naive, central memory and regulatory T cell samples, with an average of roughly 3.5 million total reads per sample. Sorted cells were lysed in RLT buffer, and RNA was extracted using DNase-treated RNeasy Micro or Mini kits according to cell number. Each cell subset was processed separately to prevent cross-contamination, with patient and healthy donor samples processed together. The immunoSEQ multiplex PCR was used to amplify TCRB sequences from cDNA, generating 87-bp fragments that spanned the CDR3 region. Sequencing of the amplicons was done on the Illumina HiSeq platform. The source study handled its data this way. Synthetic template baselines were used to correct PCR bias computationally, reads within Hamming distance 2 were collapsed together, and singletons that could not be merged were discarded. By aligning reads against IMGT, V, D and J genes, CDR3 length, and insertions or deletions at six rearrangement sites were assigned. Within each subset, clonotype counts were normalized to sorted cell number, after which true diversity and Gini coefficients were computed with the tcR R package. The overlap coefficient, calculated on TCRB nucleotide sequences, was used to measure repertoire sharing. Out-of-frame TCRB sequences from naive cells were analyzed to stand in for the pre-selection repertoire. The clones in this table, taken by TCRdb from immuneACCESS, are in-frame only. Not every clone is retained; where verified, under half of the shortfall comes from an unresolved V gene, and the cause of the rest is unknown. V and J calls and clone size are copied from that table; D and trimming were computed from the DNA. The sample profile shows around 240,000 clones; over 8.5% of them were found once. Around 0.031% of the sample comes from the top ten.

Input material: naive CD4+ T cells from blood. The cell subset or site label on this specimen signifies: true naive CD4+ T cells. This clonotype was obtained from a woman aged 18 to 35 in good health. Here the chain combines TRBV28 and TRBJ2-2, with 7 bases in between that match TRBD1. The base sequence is TGTGCCAGCAGTTGGACAGGAGATAACACCGGGGAGCTGTTTTTT. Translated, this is CASSWTGDNTGELFF.